The 32 T cell receptor beta chains given below trace back to one sample, sequenced in a study of PD-L1 blockade in urothelial cancer. Some clones are missing from TCRdb's copy, which holds only in-frame ones; the method was immunoSEQ multiplex PCR. The data contain about 110,000 clones, over 75% of them singletons. Sample: PBMCs, taken around atezolizumab (anti-PD-L1) treatment. These receptors originate from a man between 45 and 60 years old with urothelial cancer.

The J gene is TRBJ2-3, the V gene TRBV28; 9 bases agree with TRBD2. The V and J ends lost 4 bases and 4 bases, in that order; junction bases with no gene match: 6. CDR3 size: 15 residues. Germline assignment: CDR1 MDHEN and CDR2 SYDVKM. CDR3 coding DNA: TGTGCCAGCAGTTCGCGCGGGAGGGCCGCAGATACGCAGTATTTT. Translated, it gives CASSSRGRAADTQYF.

This clone was recorded only once. V is TRBV2 and J is TRBJ2-7, with no clear D. CDR1 and CDR2 (germline): SNHLY, FYNNEI. Trimming cost V 7 bases and J 2 bases, with 15 bases left between them. The CDR3 spans 14 residues. CDR3 in DNA: TGTGCCAGCACCGTCCCCGGTACCACCTACGAGCAGTACTTC. Translated, it gives CASTVPGTTYEQYF.

This clone appeared a few times. The chain links TRBV11-3 to TRBJ2-1; D possibly corresponds to TRBD2 (6 bases). The CDR3 consists of 16 residues. With 0 bases removed from V and 3 bases from J, the gap between germline ends came to 12 bases. Germline V lookup: CDR1 SGHNT, CDR2 YENEEA. The CDR3 region has the DNA TGTGCCAGCAGCTTAGATACCTTTAGCGGCTACAATGAGCAGTTCTTC. It is translated as CASSLDTFSGYNEQFF.

V gene TRBV7-8 combines with J gene TRBJ2-1; TRBD2 matches 9 bases. The germline V gene encodes CDR1 SGHVS and CDR2 FQNEAQ. CDR3 length: 16 residues. Trimming took 5 bases from V and 5 from J; bases not matched to a gene: 10. CDR3 amino acids: CASSPVGSSGNNEQFF. The CDR3 DNA sequence: TGTGCCAGCAGCCCAGTTGGTTCTAGCGGGAACAATGAGCAGTTCTTC.

This clone showed up just once. The rearrangement uses TRBV7-3 and TRBJ2-1; D perhaps matches TRBD1 (5 bases). The CDR3 runs to 14 residues. V lost 2 bases, J lost 4 bases, and 9 bases lay in between. The germline CDR1 and CDR2 sequences are SGHTA and FQGTGA. CDR3 residues: CASSLQAGYNEQFF. As DNA, the CDR3 is TGTGCCAGCAGCTTACAGGCAGGGTACAATGAGCAGTTCTTC.

The V call is TRBV19, the J call TRBJ2-6; D uncertain. Trimming took off 6 bases at V and 1 base at J, with 10 bases between the two ends. CDR3 length: 15 residues. Per the germline V gene, CDR1 is LNHDA and CDR2 is SQIVND (reference sequence). This CDR3 is CASRRSDSGANVLTF. The CDR3 coding sequence is TGTGCCAGTAGGAGGAGTGATTCTGGGGCCAACGTCCTGACTTTC.

Here the CDR3 reads CASSYAGSNQPQHF. CDR3 DNA sequence: TGTGCCAGCAGTTACGCCGGTAGCAATCAGCCCCAGCATTTT. The J gene is TRBJ1-5, the V gene TRBV6-6; no clear D gene. The V end lost 2 bases, the J end lost 0 bases, and 5 bases lay between the germline ends. The CDR3 runs to 14 residues. In germline, CDR1 is MNHNY, CDR2 SVGAGI (reference sequence).

The genes are TRBV28 and TRBJ1-1, with 8 bases that match TRBD1. V lost 3 bases, J lost 0 bases, and 3 bases stayed unmatched. This CDR3 has 15 amino acids. Germline CDR1 MDHEN, CDR2 SYDVKM. The DNA of the CDR3 is TGTGCCAGCAGTTTGTTGACAGGGGTGAACACTGAAGCTTTCTTT. This codes for CASSLLTGVNTEAFF.

Only one count was recorded for this clone. This chain connects TRBV30 to TRBJ2-3; 9 nucleotides line up with TRBD1. Germline V gene data show CDR1 as GTSNPN and CDR2 as SVGIG (reference sequence). The ends lost 0 bases at V and 6 bases at J; junction bases unmatched: 10. CDR3 length: 16 residues. The CDR3 here is CAWSVGGQGRRDTQYF. For the CDR3, the DNA is TGTGCCTGGAGTGTAGGGGGACAGGGAAGAAGGGATACGCAGTATTTT.

The chain joins TRBV11-3 to TRBJ2-1; TRBD2 agrees at 9 bases. This CDR3 has 15 residues. Unmatched junction bases numbered 1, after V lost 3 bases and J lost 1 base. Germline V gene sequence: CDR1 SGHNT, CDR2 YENEEA. The CDR3 DNA follows: TGTGCCAGCAGCTTTGCGGGAGGGTCCTACAATGAGCAGTTCTTC. Protein sequence: CASSFAGGSYNEQFF.

The rearrangement links TRBV28 to TRBJ2-7; D unclear. The CDR3 contains 13 residues. Looked up from germline, CDR1 is MDHEN and CDR2 is SYDVKM. V was shortened by 5 bases and J by 0 bases, with 8 bases between the two germline ends. The CDR3 sequence is CASSRSGSYEQYF. The CDR3 bases are TGTGCCAGCAGTCGGTCCGGCTCCTACGAGCAGTACTTC.

The CDR3 reads CASRPDSQNTEAFF. CDR3 DNA sequence: TGTGCCAGCAGGCCGGACAGTCAGAACACTGAAGCTTTCTTT. The chain employs TRBV27 and TRBJ1-1, with a weak D call TRBD1 (6 bases). In germline, CDR1 is MNHEY, CDR2 SMNVEV (reference sequence). V was trimmed by 6 bases and J by 1 base, leaving 12 bases between them. The CDR3 totals 14 residues.

The rearrangement uses TRBV28 and TRBJ1-2, with D perhaps TRBD1 (5 bases). This CDR3 comprises 12 residues. Germline CDR1 MDHEN, CDR2 SYDVKM. V was pared by 3 bases and J by 8 bases, with 10 bases between. CDR3 DNA sequence: TGTGCCAGCAGTTTCGGGGGGGGAGGCTACACCTTC. Protein product: CASSFGGGGYTF.

The V and J genes are TRBV30 and TRBJ1-5; D is unresolved. The CDR3 is made up of 14 amino acids. Per germline, CDR1 GTSNPN and CDR2 SVGIG (reference sequence). V lost 5 bases, J lost 0 bases, and 11 bases lay in between. CDR3 bases: TGTGCCTGGGGGGAGGGCAGTAGCAATCAGCCCCAGCATTTT. This encodes CAWGEGSSNQPQHF. The complete variable domain, with remaining parts taken from reference TRBV30 and TRBJ1-5, reads SQTIHQWPATLVQPVGSPLSLECTVEGTSNPNLYWYRQAAGRGLQLLFYSVGIGQISSEVPQNLSASRPQDRQFILSSKKLLLSDSGFYLCAWGEGSSNQPQHFGDGTRLSIL.

This chain connects TRBV11-2 to TRBJ2-1, with TRBD1 identical over 9 bases. The CDR3 extends over 15 amino acids. Germline-derived CDR1 and CDR2 are SGHAT and FQNNGV. V lost 3 bases to trimming and J lost 2 bases; unmatched junction nucleotides: 2. CDR3: CASSFGTGTYNEQFF. CDR3 sequence (DNA): TGTGCCAGCAGCTTCGGGACAGGGACCTACAATGAGCAGTTCTTC.

V is TRBV4-1 and J is TRBJ1-3; the D is unclear. The V end lost 0 bases, the J end lost 0 bases, and 9 bases lay between the germline ends. This CDR3 spans 16 amino acids. Per the germline V gene, CDR1 is MGHRA and CDR2 is YSYEKL. The CDR3 loop is CASSQDNSLSGNTIYF. In nucleotides, the CDR3 is TGCGCCAGCAGCCAAGATAATTCACTCTCTGGAAACACCATATATTTT.

The V call is TRBV30, the J call TRBJ1-6; D not resolved. CDR1 GTSNPN and CDR2 SVGIG come from the germline V gene (reference sequence). V was trimmed by 3 bases and J by 6 bases, leaving 18 bases between them. There are 16 residues in the CDR3. Here the CDR3 reads CAWSSPGVGVNSPLHF. CDR3 nucleotides: TGTGCCTGGAGCTCCCCCGGGGTAGGAGTTAATTCACCCCTCCACTTT.

This clone was picked up one time. The genes are TRBV27 and TRBJ2-2; 9 bases map to TRBD1. CDR3 length: 15 amino acids. Germline lookup yields CDR1 MNHEY and CDR2 SMNVEV (reference sequence). V shed 5 bases and J 5 bases; nucleotides not matched to a gene: 6. The CDR3 sequence is CASSRDRVGTGELFF. The CDR3 region has the DNA TGTGCCAGCAGTCGGGACAGGGTCGGAACCGGGGAGCTGTTTTTT.

The sample holds a few counts of this clone. The chain is built from TRBV6-5 and TRBJ1-4; unclear D gene. Trimming left V 5 bases short and J 8 bases short, with 18 bases between. The CDR3 contains 15 residues. Germline lookup yields CDR1 MNHEY and CDR2 SVGAGI. The CDR3 sequence is CASSNLGGLEEKLFF. The CDR3 nucleotides are TGTGCCAGCAGTAACCTCGGCGGACTGGAGGAAAAACTGTTTTTT.

V and J are TRBV27 and TRBJ2-3; D possibly corresponds to TRBD2 (5 bases). This CDR3 region has 13 residues. Germline V CDR1 and CDR2: MNHEY, SMNVEV (reference sequence). Trimming took 8 bases from V and 1 from J, leaving 10 bases between them. CDR3 sequence (DNA): TGTGCCAGCTCACGAGCGGGCACAGATACGCAGTATTTT. This gives the protein CASSRAGTDTQYF.

J is TRBJ2-1 and V is TRBV6-4; possibly TRBD2 for D (6 bases). Trimming removed 4 bases at V and 6 bases at J, with 13 bases between. In germline, CDR1 is MRHNA, CDR2 SNTAGT. The CDR3 covers 14 residues. The CDR3 DNA reads as TGTGCCAGCAGTGGACTAGGTGGTTCCAATGAGCAGTTCTTC. It yields the protein CASSGLGGSNEQFF.

The J gene is TRBJ2-7, the V gene TRBV7-2; a possible D gene is TRBD2 (5 bases). The CDR3 contains 13 residues. Per germline, CDR1 SGHTA and CDR2 FQGNSA. Deletions cut 5 bases from V and 2 bases from J, with 10 bases between. This CDR3 is CASSRSVTYEQYF. Here the CDR3 DNA reads TGTGCCAGCAGCCGTAGCGTAACCTACGAGCAGTACTTC.

The chain joins TRBV5-1 to TRBJ2-7, with D possibly matching TRBD2 (5 bases). Germline-derived CDR1 and CDR2 are SGHRS and YFSETQ. Trimming cost V 0 bases and J 2 bases, with 12 bases left between them. The CDR3 sequence is 15 residues long. CDR3 nucleotides: TGCGCCAGCAGCTTGGCTCCCGGGAATGCCTACGAGCAGTACTTC. Translation gives CASSLAPGNAYEQYF.

The chain couples TRBV13 to TRBJ2-1; TRBD2 agrees at 11 bases. The CDR3 covers 16 residues. Germline V gene sequence: CDR1 PRHDT, CDR2 FYEKMQ (reference sequence). The V and J ends lost 5 bases and 7 bases, in that order; junction bases with no gene match: 10. CDR3 DNA sequence: TGTGCCAGCAGCCCTGCAGGGACTAGCGGATCTAATGAGCAGTTCTTC. Amino acid sequence: CASSPAGTSGSNEQFF.

The chain is built from TRBV2 and TRBJ1-6; D not certain. The CDR3 covers 10 residues. Germline CDR1 SNHLY, CDR2 FYNNEI. Trimming removed 3 bases at V and 14 bases at J, with 5 bases between. CDR3 sequence reads: CASSEGALHF. In DNA form, the CDR3 reads TGTGCCAGCAGTGAGGGAGCCCTCCACTTT.

The chain carries TRBV4-1 and TRBJ2-2; TRBD2 aligns across 14 bases. In germline, CDR1 is MGHRA, CDR2 YSYEKL. CDR3 size: 19 residues. The V and J ends lost 3 bases and 3 bases, in that order; junction bases with no gene match: 9. The CDR3 nucleotides are TGCGCCAGCAGCCAGACAGGGACTAGCGGGAGACAGGACACCGGGGAGCTGTTTTTT. Protein sequence: CASSQTGTSGRQDTGELFF.

V and J are TRBV5-6 and TRBJ1-2, with D maybe TRBD1 (6 bases). Germline-derived CDR1 and CDR2 are SGHDT and YYEEEE. The CDR3 is made up of 15 amino acids. V gave up 4 bases and J gave up 6 bases, with 19 bases separating them. CDR3 region: CASSLGQLGSDGYTF. In nucleotides, the CDR3 is TGTGCCAGCAGCCTCGGACAGCTGGGATCTGATGGCTACACCTTC.

Points on this clone: Likely a read error: the CDR3 ends without its conserved phenylalanine or tryptophan. Because the CDR3's place on the DNA is in doubt, the DNA is left out and the CDR3 is given as listed by TCRdb. The rearrangement links TRBV20-1 to TRBJ1-2; TRBD1, as called in the table, went unchecked against the DNA. Germline values: CDR1 DFQATT, CDR2 SNEGSKA (reference sequence). The CDR3 comprises 9 residues, both ends counted. CDR3 loop: CSASDGTGP.

The chain carries TRBV6-5 and TRBJ2-1, with TRBD1 matching 9 bases. Germline V CDR1 and CDR2: MNHEY, SVGAGI. V trimming: 5 bases; J trimming: 2 bases; junction bases outside the gene matches: 4. The CDR3 contains 15 residues. The CDR3 bases are TGTGCCAGCAGTCGAGGACAGGGGCCCTACAATGAGCAGTTCTTC. Protein sequence: CASSRGQGPYNEQFF.

V is TRBV6-6 and J is TRBJ1-6; D unresolved. The CDR3 loop spans 15 amino acids. The germline V gene has CDR1 MNHNY and CDR2 SVGAGI (reference sequence). V lost 1 base and J 7 bases, leaving 11 bases between the germline ends. The DNA of the CDR3 is TGTGCCAGCAGTTACTTAGCGCAACCGAATTCACCCCTCCACTTT. As protein: CASSYLAQPNSPLHF.

The chain joins TRBV7-9 to TRBJ1-1, with a possible D match to TRBD1 (5 bases). The CDR3 runs to 14 residues. Germline V gene lookup returns CDR1 SEHNR and CDR2 FQNEAQ (reference sequence). V gave up 3 bases and J gave up 4 bases, with 12 bases separating them. DNA of the CDR3: TGTGCCAGCAGCTTCGGGGGGTCGATCACTGAAGCTTTCTTT. Amino acid sequence: CASSFGGSITEAFF.

The chain is built from TRBV5-1 and TRBJ1-2, with TRBD1 matching 7 bases. With 8 bases clipped from V and 3 bases from J, the junction kept 7 bases outside the gene matches. Germline V lookup: CDR1 SGHRS, CDR2 YFSETQ. The CDR3 is 13 residues long. The CDR3 DNA follows: TGCGCCAGGAGACAGGGCGGATACTATGGCTACACCTTC. Protein: CARRQGGYYGYTF.